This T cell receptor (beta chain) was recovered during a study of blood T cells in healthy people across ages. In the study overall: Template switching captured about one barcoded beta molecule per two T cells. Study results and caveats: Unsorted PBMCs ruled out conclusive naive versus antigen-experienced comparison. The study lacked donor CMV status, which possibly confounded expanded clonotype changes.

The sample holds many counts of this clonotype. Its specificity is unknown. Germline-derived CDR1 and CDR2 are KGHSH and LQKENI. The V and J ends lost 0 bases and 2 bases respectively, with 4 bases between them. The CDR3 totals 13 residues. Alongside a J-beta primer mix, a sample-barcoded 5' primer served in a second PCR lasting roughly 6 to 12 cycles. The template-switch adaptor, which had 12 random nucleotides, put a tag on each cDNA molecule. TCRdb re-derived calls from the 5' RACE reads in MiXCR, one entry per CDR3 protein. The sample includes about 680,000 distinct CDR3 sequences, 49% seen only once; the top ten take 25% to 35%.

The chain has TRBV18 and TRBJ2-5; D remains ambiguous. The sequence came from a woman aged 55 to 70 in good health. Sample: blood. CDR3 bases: TGTGCCAGCTCACCACCAGGGCAAGAGACCCAGTACTTC. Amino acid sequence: CASSPPGQETQYF. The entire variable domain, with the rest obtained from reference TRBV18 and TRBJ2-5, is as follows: NAGVMQNPRHLVRRRGQEARLRCSPMKGHSHVYWYRQLPEEGLKFMVYLQKENIIDESGMPKERFSAEFPKEGPSILRIQQVVRGDSAAYFCASSPPGQETQYFGPGTRLLVL.